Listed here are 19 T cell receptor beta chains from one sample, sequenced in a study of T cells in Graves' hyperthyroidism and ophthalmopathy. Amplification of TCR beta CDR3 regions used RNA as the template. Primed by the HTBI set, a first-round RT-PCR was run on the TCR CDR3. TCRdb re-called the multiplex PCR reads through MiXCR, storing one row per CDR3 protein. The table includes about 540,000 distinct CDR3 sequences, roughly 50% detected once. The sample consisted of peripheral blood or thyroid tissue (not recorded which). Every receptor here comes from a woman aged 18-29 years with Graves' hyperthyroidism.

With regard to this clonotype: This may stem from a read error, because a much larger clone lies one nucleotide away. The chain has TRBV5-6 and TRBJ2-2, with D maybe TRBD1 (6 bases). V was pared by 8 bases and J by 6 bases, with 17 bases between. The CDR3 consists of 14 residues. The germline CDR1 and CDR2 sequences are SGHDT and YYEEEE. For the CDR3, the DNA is TGTGCCAGTGACAGGTTAACCAACGCCGGGGAGCTGTTTTTT. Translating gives CASDRLTNAGELFF.

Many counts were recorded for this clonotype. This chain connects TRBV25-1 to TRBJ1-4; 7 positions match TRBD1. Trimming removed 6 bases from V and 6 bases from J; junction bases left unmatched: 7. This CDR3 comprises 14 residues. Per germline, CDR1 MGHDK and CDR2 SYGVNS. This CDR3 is CASRPTGDHEKLFF. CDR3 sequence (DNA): TGTGCCAGCAGGCCAACAGGGGATCATGAAAAACTGTTTTTT.

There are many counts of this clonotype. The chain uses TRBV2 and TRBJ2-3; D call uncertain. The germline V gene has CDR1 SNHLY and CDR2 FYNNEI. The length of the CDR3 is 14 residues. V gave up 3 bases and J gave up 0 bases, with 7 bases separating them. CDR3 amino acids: CASSEAASTDTQYF. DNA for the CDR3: TGTGCCAGCAGTGAGGCTGCTAGCACAGATACGCAGTATTTT. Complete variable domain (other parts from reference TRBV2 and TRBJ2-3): EPEVTQTPSHQVTQMGQEVILRCVPISNHLYFYWYRQILGQKVEFLVSFYNNEISEKSEIFDDQFSVERPDGSNFTLKIRSTKLEDSAMYFCASSEAASTDTQYFGPGTRLTVL.

In nucleotides, the CDR3 is TGTGCCAGTAGTATAGTAGGAAGCACTGAAGCTTTCTTT. As protein: CASSIVGSTEAFF. The chain carries TRBV19 and TRBJ1-1; D gene ambiguous. Per germline, CDR1 LNHDA and CDR2 SQIVND (reference sequence). The CDR3 contains 13 residues. The ends were cut back, 1 base at V and 4 bases at J, with 7 bases in the middle.

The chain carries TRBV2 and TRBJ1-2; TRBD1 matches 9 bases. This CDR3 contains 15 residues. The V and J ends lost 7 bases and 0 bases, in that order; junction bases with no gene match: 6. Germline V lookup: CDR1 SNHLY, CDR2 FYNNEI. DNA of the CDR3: TGTGCCAGCACTGGACAGGGGTGGCCTAACTATGGCTACACCTTC. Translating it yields CASTGQGWPNYGYTF.

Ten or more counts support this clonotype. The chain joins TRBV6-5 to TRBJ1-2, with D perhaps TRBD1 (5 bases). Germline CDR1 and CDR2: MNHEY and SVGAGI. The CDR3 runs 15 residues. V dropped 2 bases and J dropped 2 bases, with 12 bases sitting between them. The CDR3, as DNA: TGTGCCAGCAGTTACGACAGTCACTTGAACTATGGCTACACCTTC. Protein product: CASSYDSHLNYGYTF.

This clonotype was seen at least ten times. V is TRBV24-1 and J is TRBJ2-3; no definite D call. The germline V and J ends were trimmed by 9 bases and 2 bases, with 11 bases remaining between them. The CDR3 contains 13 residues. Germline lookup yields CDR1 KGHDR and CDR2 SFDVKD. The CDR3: CATGKGSTDTQYF. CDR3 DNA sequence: TGTGCCACCGGGAAGGGCTCCACAGATACGCAGTATTTT.

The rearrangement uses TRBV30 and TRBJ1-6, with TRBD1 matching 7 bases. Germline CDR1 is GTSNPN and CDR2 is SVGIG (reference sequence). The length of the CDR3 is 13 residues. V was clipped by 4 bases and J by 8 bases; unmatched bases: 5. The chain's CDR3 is CAWTGQSHSPLHF. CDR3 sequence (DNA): TGTGCCTGGACGGGACAGTCTCATTCACCCCTCCACTTT.

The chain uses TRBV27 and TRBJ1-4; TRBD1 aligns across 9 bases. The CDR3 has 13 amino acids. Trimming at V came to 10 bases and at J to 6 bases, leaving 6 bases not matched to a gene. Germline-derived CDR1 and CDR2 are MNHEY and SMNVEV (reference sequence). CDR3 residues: CATTGGGDEKLFF. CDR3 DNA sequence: TGTGCCACCACAGGGGGCGGTGATGAAAAACTGTTTTTT.

The CDR3 nucleotides are TGTGCCAGTAGTATAGCAAGCGGGACTTTCTACGAGCAGTACTTC. This gives the protein CASSIASGTFYEQYF. The V and J genes are TRBV19 and TRBJ2-7; TRBD2 agrees at 7 bases. Germline lookup yields CDR1 LNHDA and CDR2 SQIVND (reference sequence). J gave up 3 bases and V 1 base, and 6 bases lay outside the gene matches. The CDR3 is made up of 15 amino acids.

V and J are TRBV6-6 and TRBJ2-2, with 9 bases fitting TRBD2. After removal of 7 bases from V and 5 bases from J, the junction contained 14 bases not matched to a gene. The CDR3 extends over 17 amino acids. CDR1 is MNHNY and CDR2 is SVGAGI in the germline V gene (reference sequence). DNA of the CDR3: TGTGCCAGCATTCCCGGGGAGCGGGAGGTCGCTACCGGGGAGCTGTTTTTT. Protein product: CASIPGEREVATGELFF.

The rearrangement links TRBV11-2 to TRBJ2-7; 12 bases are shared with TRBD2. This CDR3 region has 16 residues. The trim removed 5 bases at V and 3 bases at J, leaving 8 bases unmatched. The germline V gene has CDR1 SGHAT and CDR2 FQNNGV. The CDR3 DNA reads TGTGCCAGCAGCCCACTAGCGGGAGGCGATAACTACGAGCAGTACTTC. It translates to CASSPLAGGDNYEQYF.

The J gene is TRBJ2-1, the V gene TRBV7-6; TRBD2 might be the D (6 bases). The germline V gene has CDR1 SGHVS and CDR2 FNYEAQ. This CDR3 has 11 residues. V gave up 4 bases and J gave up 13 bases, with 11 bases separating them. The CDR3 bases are TGTGCCAGCAGCTCGGGACTCGTACAGTTCTTC. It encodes CASSSGLVQFF.

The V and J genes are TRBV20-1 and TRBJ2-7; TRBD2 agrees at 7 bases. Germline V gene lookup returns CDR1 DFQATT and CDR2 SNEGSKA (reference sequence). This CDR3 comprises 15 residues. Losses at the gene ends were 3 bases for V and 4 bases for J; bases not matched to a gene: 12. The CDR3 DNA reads TGCAGTGCTAGGGAGACTGGCGGGGGATGGTACGAGCAGTACTTC. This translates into CSARETGGGWYEQYF.

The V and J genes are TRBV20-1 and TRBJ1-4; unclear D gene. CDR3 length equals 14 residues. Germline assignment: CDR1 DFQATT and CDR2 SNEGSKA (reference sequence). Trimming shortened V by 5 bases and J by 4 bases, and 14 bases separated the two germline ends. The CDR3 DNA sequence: TGCAGTGCTGGCGGACGGACTTATAATGAAAAACTGTTTTTT. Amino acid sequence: CSAGGRTYNEKLFF.

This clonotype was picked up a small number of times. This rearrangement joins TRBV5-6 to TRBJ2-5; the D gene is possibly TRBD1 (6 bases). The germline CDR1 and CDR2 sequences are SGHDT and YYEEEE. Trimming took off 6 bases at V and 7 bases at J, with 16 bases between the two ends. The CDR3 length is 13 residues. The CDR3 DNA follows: TGTGCCAGCACGTACAGAGGGGGAGTGACCCAGTACTTC. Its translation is CASTYRGGVTQYF.

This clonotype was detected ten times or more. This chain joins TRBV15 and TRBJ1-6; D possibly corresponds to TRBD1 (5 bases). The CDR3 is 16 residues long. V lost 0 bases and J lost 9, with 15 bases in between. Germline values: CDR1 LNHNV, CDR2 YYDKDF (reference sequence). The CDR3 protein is CATSRDRQAGRSPLHF. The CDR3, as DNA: TGTGCCACCAGCAGAGATCGTCAAGCAGGGCGTTCACCCCTCCACTTT.

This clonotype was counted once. CDR3 sequence: CSVAAGGYGTIYF. For the CDR3, the DNA is TGCAGCGTTGCCGCAGGGGGCTACGGCACCATATATTTT. This chain joins TRBV29-1 and TRBJ1-3; 8 bases are shared with TRBD1. Looked up from germline, CDR1 is SQVTM and CDR2 is ANQGSEA. V shed 4 bases, J shed 9 bases, and the junction held 8 bases outside the gene matches. The CDR3 has 13 residues. The variable domain in full, with the rest retrieved from reference TRBV29-1 and TRBJ1-3, is SAVISQKPSRDICQRGTSLTIQCQVDSQVTMMFWYRQQPGQSLTLIATANQGSEATYESGFVIDKFPISRPNLTFSTLTVSNMSPEDSSIYLCSVAAGGYGTIYFGEGSWLTVV.

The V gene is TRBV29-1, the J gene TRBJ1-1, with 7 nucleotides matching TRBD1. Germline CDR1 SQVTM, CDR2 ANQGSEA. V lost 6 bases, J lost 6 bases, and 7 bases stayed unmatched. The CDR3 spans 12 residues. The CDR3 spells CSVAGTAAEAFF. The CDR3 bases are TGCAGCGTGGCTGGGACAGCGGCTGAAGCTTTCTTT.